This T cell receptor (beta chain) was sequenced in a study of cytomegalovirus exposure and HLA in healthy donors. Study-wide points: Reportedly, diagnosis of cytomegalovirus status by the classifier showed high specificity and sensitivity. Presence/absence analysis assumed near-uniform sequencing depth across donors.

Use of 60 Vbeta and 13 Jbeta primers characterized the PCR. Per the authors' pipeline: Among the unique TCR beta chains that a later analysis counted, about 85 million in all, 10 million to 11 million were shared. TCRdb's table, derived via immunoSEQ multiplex PCR, lists solely in-frame clones and lacks some. Clone size and V and J calls were adopted from that table, with D and trimming inferred from the DNA. The top ten hold 2.1% of the sample, which has about 160,000 clones, 70% to 85% seen once. Remarks on this clone: As yet, its antigen is unknown.

This clonotype was sampled from a man aged 35-49 years in good health and CMV-seronegative. The sample consisted of PBMCs.

This CDR3 is CASSLVSGIRNEQFF. Here the CDR3 DNA reads TGTGCCAGCAGTTTGGTGAGCGGGATTAGGAATGAGCAGTTCTTC. The rearrangement links TRBV27 to TRBJ2-1, with 7 bases aligning to TRBD2. This CDR3 region has 15 residues. The germline V gene encodes CDR1 MNHEY and CDR2 SMNVEV (reference sequence). The J segment lost 7 bases and the V segment lost 3 bases, leaving 9 bases of the junction unmatched.